Sequencing of this TCR beta chain was carried out in a study of shared clonotypes between healthy human individuals. At the level of the study: Those who served as donors were a couple of women and a few men between the ages of 18 and 49. Study-wide findings and caveats: Non-shared clonotypes displayed generation probabilities falling below those of clonotypes present in all four donors.

As to this clone: No antigen is known for it.

Those who donated, Caucasian adults without exception, all lived in Nashville, Tennessee. Germline V gene sequence: CDR1 SGDLS, CDR2 YYNGEE. Trimming pared 4 bases from V and 3 bases from J, leaving 6 bases between. This CDR3 comprises 12 residues. Method: immunoSEQ multiplex PCR; TCRdb's copy keeps in-frame clones and lacks some. The sample carries around 1,100,000 clones, 60% to 80% recorded once. The rearrangement joins TRBV9 to TRBJ2-3, with D unresolved. The TCR originated in a man in his late teens or twenties in good health. Some clones in this sample may be carry-over from other donors' samples. Input material: memory CD4+ T cells from PBMCs. Specified subset: CD45RA-negative fraction. The CDR3 here is CASSSLTDTQYF. In DNA, the CDR3 is TGTGCCAGCAGCTCCCTTACAGATACGCAGTATTTT.